This TCR beta chain is drawn from a study of cytomegalovirus exposure and HLA in healthy donors. Findings and caveats of the study: Reportedly, HLA-A and HLA-B alleles of most subjects were accurately predicted from TCR beta. Indistinguishability led to the exclusion of some V segments, TRBV6-2 and TRBV6-3 included.

This CDR3 has 18 amino acids. Trimming pared 1 base from V and 4 bases from J, leaving 23 bases between. Germline CDR1 is SGHAT and CDR2 is FQNNGV. Primers: 60 Vbeta forward and 13 Jbeta reverse. Here immunoSEQ multiplex PCR was the method, and the copy in TCRdb shows in-frame clones only, minus some. The table includes roughly 100,000 clones, 76% detected once. Details on this clone: No antigen is known for it.

The clonotype originates from a man aged 35 to 55 in good health and CMV-seropositive. Sample: PBMCs. V and J are TRBV11-2 and TRBJ2-7; D uncertain. The CDR3 DNA reads TGTGCCAGCAGCTTAGCGCGACTTTCGAATAGGCCGTCTTACGAGCAGTACTTC. Translation: CASSLARLSNRPSYEQYF.